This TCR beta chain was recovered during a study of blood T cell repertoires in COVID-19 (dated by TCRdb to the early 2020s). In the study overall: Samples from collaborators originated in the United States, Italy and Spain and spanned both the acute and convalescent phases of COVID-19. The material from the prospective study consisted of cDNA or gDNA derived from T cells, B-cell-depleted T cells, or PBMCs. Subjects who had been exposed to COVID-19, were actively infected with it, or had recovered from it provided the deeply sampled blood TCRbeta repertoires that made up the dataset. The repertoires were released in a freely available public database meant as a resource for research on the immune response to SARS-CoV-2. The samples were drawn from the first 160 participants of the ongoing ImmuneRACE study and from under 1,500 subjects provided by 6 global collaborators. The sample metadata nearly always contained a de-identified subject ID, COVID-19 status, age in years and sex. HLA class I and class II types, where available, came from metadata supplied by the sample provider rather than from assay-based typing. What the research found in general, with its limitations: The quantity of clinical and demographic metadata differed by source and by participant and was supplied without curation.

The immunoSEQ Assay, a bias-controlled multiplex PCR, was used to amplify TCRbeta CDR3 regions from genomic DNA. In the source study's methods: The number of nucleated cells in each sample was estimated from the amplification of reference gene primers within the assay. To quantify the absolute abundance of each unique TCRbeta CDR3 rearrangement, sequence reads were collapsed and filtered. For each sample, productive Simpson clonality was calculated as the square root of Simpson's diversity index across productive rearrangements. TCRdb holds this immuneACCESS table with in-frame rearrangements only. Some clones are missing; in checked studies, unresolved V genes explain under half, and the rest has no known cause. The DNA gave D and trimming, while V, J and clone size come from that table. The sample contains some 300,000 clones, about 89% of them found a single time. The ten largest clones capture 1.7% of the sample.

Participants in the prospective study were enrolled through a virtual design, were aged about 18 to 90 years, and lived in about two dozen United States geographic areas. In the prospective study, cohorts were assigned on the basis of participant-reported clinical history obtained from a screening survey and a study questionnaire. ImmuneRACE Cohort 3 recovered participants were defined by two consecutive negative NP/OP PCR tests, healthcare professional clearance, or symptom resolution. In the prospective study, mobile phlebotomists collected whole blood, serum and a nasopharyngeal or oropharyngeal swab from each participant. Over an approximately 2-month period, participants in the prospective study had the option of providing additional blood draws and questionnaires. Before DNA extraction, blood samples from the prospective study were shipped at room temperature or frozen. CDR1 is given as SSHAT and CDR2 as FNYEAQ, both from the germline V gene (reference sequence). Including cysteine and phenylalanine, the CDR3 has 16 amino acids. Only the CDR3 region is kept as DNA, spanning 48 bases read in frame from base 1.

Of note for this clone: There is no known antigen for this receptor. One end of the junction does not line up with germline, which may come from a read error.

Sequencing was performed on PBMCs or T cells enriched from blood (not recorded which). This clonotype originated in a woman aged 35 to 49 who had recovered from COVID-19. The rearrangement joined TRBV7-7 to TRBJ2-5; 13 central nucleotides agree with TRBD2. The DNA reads TGTGCTAGCAGCTTAAGACTAGCGGGAGGACAAGAGACCCAGTACTTC. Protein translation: CASSLRLAGGQETQYF.